This T cell receptor beta chain was captured by sequencing in a study of T cells in pancreatic ductal adenocarcinoma. Here immunoSEQ multiplex PCR was the method, and the copy in TCRdb shows in-frame clones only, minus some. The sample holds 85,000 to 120,000 clones, 90% to 95% seen once. This clone was picked up one time. No neoadjuvant therapy was given to the selected pancreatic ductal adenocarcinoma patients before their surgery. The CDR3 loop spans 16 amino acids. V gave up 4 bases and J gave up 2 bases; unmatched junction bases: 6. Germline CDR1 SGHNT, CDR2 YYREEE (reference sequence). The sequenced sample consisted of PBMCs. This receptor was taken from a human donor with pancreatic ductal adenocarcinoma. The genes are TRBV5-4 and TRBJ2-7, with 13 bases lining up with TRBD2. The CDR3 region has the DNA TGTGCCAGCAGCACCGGAGGACTAGCGGGGGCCTACGAGCAGTACTTC. Translated: CASSTGGLAGAYEQYF.